This T cell receptor (beta chain) was profiled in a study of shared T cell receptors in the human thymus. Data came from immunoSEQ multiplex PCR; TCRdb stores just in-frame clones and leaves some out. The table shows approximately 660,000 clones, with 88% occurring only once. The V and J ends lost 4 bases and 3 bases, in that order; junction bases with no gene match: 8. Germline V gene data show CDR1 as MNHEY and CDR2 as SVGAGI. The CDR3 sequence is 15 residues long. Separately, the same data were catalogued under a study of human thymus T cells. This second study notes: It was from resections taken during corrective heart surgery that the thymus tissue came.

V gene TRBV6-5 combines with J gene TRBJ2-7; 8 bases are shared with TRBD2. The sample consisted of thymocytes. This receptor was identified in a boy less than two years old with a congenital heart defect. CDR3 sequence reads: CASSLAGGLRYEQYF. Here the CDR3 DNA reads TGTGCCAGCAGTTTGGCGGGGGGACTTCGCTACGAGCAGTACTTC.